Presented here are 2 T cell receptor beta chains from one specimen sequenced in a study of T cell changes during pregnancy in multiple sclerosis. This table comes from immunoSEQ multiplex PCR, and its TCRdb copy is limited to in-frame clones, with some not included. Seen here are over 10,000 clones, roughly 88% observed once, and the top ten hold around 7.7%. Sequencing was performed on CD8+ T cells from peripheral blood mononuclear cells, taken in the second trimester of pregnancy. These TCRs come from a female donor in good health, enrolled as a control in a pregnancy study.

This clone is medium-sized by share. V gene TRBV11-2 combines with J gene TRBJ2-7, with 10 bases fitting TRBD2. Trimming removed 4 bases from V and 3 bases from J; junction bases left unmatched: 6. The CDR3 consists of 15 residues. Per germline, CDR1 SGHAT and CDR2 FQNNGV. For the CDR3, the DNA is TGTGCCAGCAGCTCCGGTAGCGGGGGGTTCTACGAGCAGTACTTC. Protein product: CASSSGSGGFYEQYF.

This clone has just one count. The genes are TRBV2 and TRBJ2-1; 10 bases are a match to TRBD2. V lost 9 bases and J lost 4; bases outside the gene matches: 9. The CDR3 is 15 residues long. Germline assignment: CDR1 SNHLY and CDR2 FYNNEI. DNA of the CDR3: TGTGCCAGAGTTGACCTAGCGGGGGCTTACAATGAGCAGTTCTTC. This translates into CARVDLAGAYNEQFF.